One T cell receptor (beta chain) is described in this entry. As yet, its antigen is unknown. The junction and the germline gene differ at one end; a read error may be behind it. This specimen belongs to a study of cytomegalovirus exposure and HLA in healthy donors. Whole-study findings and limits: Analysis performed later showed TCR beta chains linked to HLA being more clonally expanded than equally common others. A link between a missense DCLRE1C variant and TCR beta V- and J-gene trimming emerged from a later analysis. Segments of the TCR beta V type were, in most cases, productive about 90% or about 30% of the time in an earlier analysis.

The V gene's germline CDR1 is SGHVS and CDR2 FQNEAQ. The CDR3 consists of 16 residues. PCR employed 60 Vbeta and 13 Jbeta primers. Original analysis: A follow-up analysis tallied tens of millions of unique TCR beta chains, about 11 million shared. TCRdb's copy holds only in-frame clones and misses some; the assay was immunoSEQ multiplex PCR. The V and J calls and clone size were taken over from that table, and D and trimming were inferred from the DNA. In the table there are 150,000 or so clones, roughly 79% of which are singletons. This clonotype originated in a woman in her late teens or twenties in good health and CMV-seropositive. Input material: PBMCs. The rearrangement links TRBV7-8 to TRBJ2-2, with 15 bases that match TRBD2. The CDR3 loop reads CASSRTSGGAIGKLFF. CDR3 DNA sequence: TGTGCCAGCAGCCGGACTAGCGGGGGGGCTATCGGGAAGCTGTTTTTT. The full variable domain, in which reference TRBV7-8 and TRBJ2-2 provide the parts outside the CDR3, is GAGVSQSPRYKVAKRGQDVALRCDPISGHVSLFWYQQALGQGPEFLTYFQNEAQLDKSGLPSDRFFAERPEGSVSTLKIQRTQQEDSAVYLCASSRTSGGAIGKLFFGEGSRLTVL.